A single sample is the source of the 30 T cell receptor beta chains below, sequenced in a study of response to subunit inactivated influenza vaccine. TCRdb fed the RT-PCR reads into MiXCR, producing one record per CDR3 protein. The table lists roughly 650,000 distinct CDR3 sequences, roughly 15% of them singletons. The material sequenced was PBMCs from blood, taken less than 15 days before vaccination. The origin of the receptors is a middle-aged man who received an inactivated influenza vaccine.

Only a few counts were recorded for this clonotype. As DNA, the CDR3 is TGTGCCAGCAGCTTGTGGGTTGGCCCAGCCAAAAACATTCAGTACTTC. Its translation is CASSLWVGPAKNIQYF. V usage is TRBV7-2 and J usage is TRBJ2-4, with no clear D. CDR1 and CDR2 from the germline V gene are SGHTA and FQGNSA. V lost 3 bases, J lost 0 bases, and 12 bases lay in between. CDR3 length: 16 residues. The variable domain in full, completed from reference TRBV7-2 and TRBJ2-4, reads GAGVSQSPSNKVTEKGKDVELRCDPISGHTALYWYRQSLGQGLEFLIYFQGNSAPDKSGLPSDRFSAERTGGSVSTLTIQRTQQEDSAVYLCASSLWVGPAKNIQYFGAGTRLSVL.

The chain combines TRBV3-1 with TRBJ1-2, with 9 nucleotides matching TRBD1. The CDR3 consists of 14 residues. Germline V lookup: CDR1 LGHDT, CDR2 YNNKEL (reference sequence). Trimming took 4 bases from V and 7 from J; bases not matched to a gene: 7. CDR3 DNA: TGTGCCAGCAGCCCTCCCGGGACAGGGAGTGGCTACACCTTC. This encodes CASSPPGTGSGYTF.

The rearrangement links TRBV6-1 to TRBJ2-2, with TRBD2 matching over 7 bases. The CDR3 runs to 14 residues. With 6 bases clipped from V and 1 base from J, the junction kept 2 bases outside the gene matches. Germline V gene sequence: CDR1 MNHNS, CDR2 SASEGT. In DNA form, the CDR3 reads TGTGCCAGCAGGTCTAGCGGGAACACCGGGGAGCTGTTTTTT. Translating it yields CASRSSGNTGELFF.

This chain uses TRBV27 with TRBJ2-1; 9 nucleotides match TRBD1. From germline, CDR1 is MNHEY and CDR2 SMNVEV (reference sequence). There are 15 residues in the CDR3. J gave up 2 bases and V 5 bases, and 4 bases lay outside the gene matches. CDR3 DNA sequence: TGTGCCAGCAGTCATGGGACAGGGCCCTACAATGAGCAGTTCTTC. It codes for CASSHGTGPYNEQFF.

This clonotype was picked up a small number of times. This chain uses TRBV12-3 or TRBV12-4 with TRBJ2-6, with D possibly matching TRBD2 (6 bases). The CDR3 contains 13 residues. Trimming took 8 bases from V and 3 from J, leaving 8 bases between them. CDR3 DNA sequence: TGTGCCAGCGACGGGGGTGGGGCCAACGTCCTGACTTTC. It codes for CASDGGGANVLTF.

This chain links TRBV12-3 or TRBV12-4 with TRBJ2-3, with a weak D call TRBD1 (6 bases). The CDR3 runs 15 residues. V gave up 3 bases and J gave up 0 bases, with 10 bases separating them. CDR3: CASSLSGHSTDTQYF. The CDR3 nucleotides read TGTGCCAGCAGTTTGTCGGGACATAGCACAGATACGCAGTATTTT.

The gene calls are TRBV4-2 and TRBJ2-7, with D uncertain. The CDR3 is 15 residues long. Germline CDR1 is LGHNA and CDR2 is YNFKEQ. Trimming pared 5 bases from V and 2 bases from J, leaving 16 bases between. The CDR3 loop is CASSERTSRAYEQYF. The CDR3 DNA reads as TGTGCCAGCAGCGAAAGAACCTCGAGAGCCTACGAGCAGTACTTC.

This clonotype was counted once. The chain employs TRBV5-5 and TRBJ2-5, with no clear D. The CDR3 extends over 15 amino acids. Germline lookup yields CDR1 SGHKS and CDR2 YYEKEE (reference sequence). Trimming removed 3 bases from V and 3 bases from J, with 15 bases in between. The CDR3 DNA follows: TGTGCCAGCAGCTCCGCAGACTTTAAGGAAGAGACCCAGTACTTC. Translated, it gives CASSSADFKEETQYF. The variable domain in full, with the rest retrieved from reference TRBV5-5 and TRBJ2-5, is DAGVTQSPTHLIKTRGQQVTLRCSPISGHKSVSWYQQVLGQGPQFIFQYYEKEERGRGNFPDRFSARQFPNYSSELNVNALLLGDSALYLCASSSADFKEETQYFGPGTRLLVL.

This clonotype has just a few counts. The chain links TRBV5-1 to TRBJ2-3, with D possibly being TRBD2 (5 bases). Trimming cost V 0 bases and J 0 bases, with 14 bases left between them. Per the germline V gene, CDR1 is SGHRS and CDR2 is YFSETQ. This CDR3 is 17 amino acids long. In nucleotides, the CDR3 is TGCGCCAGCAGCTTGGGGCAGAGGGCTGGAAGCACAGATACGCAGTATTTT. It specifies CASSLGQRAGSTDTQYF.

This clonotype showed up many times. One end of the junction varies from germline; a read error may be responsible. The rearrangement links TRBV12-3 or TRBV12-4 to TRBJ2-7, with D perhaps being TRBD1 or TRBD2 (5 bases each). The CDR3 length is 14 residues. The CDR3 DNA follows: TGTGCCAGCAGTTTTCACGGCGGAGGAGGCCCACAGGACTTC. It specifies CASSFHGGGGPQDF.

This clonotype was seen a handful of times. The V call is TRBV4-3, the J call TRBJ2-6, with unresolved D. CDR3 length: 18 amino acids. Germline V gives CDR1 LGHNA, CDR2 YSLEER. V was pared by 3 bases and J by 0 bases, with 15 bases between. The CDR3 reads CASSQAPAYISGANVLTF. The CDR3 DNA sequence: TGCGCCAGCAGCCAGGCCCCAGCCTATATCTCTGGGGCCAACGTCCTGACTTTC.

The chain recombines TRBV20-1 with TRBJ2-7; 12 nucleotides line up with TRBD2. Germline V CDR1 and CDR2: DFQATT, SNEGSKA (reference sequence). The V and J ends lost 6 bases and 4 bases, in that order; junction bases with no gene match: 7. This CDR3 contains 14 residues. The CDR3: CSAVTSGRTYEQYF. CDR3 bases: TGCAGTGCCGTAACTAGCGGGAGGACTTACGAGCAGTACTTC.

This clonotype showed up just a few times. The J gene is TRBJ1-1, the V gene TRBV7-2; D gene unclear. This CDR3 is 16 amino acids long. V lost 1 base to trimming and J lost 0 bases, with 12 bases between them. The V gene's germline CDR1 is SGHTA and CDR2 FQGNSA. In DNA, the CDR3 is TGTGCCAGCAGCTTAGAGCGAGGGAAGGTGAACACTGAAGCTTTCTTT. Its protein is CASSLERGKVNTEAFF.

The V and J genes are TRBV6-5 and TRBJ1-1; D not resolved. V lost 2 bases and J lost 2, with 12 bases in between. The CDR3 is made up of 15 amino acids. Looked up from germline, CDR1 is MNHEY and CDR2 is SVGAGI. CDR3 region: CASSYPPEENTEAFF. The CDR3, as DNA: TGTGCCAGCAGTTACCCCCCGGAGGAAAACACTGAAGCTTTCTTT.

This clonotype was counted a few times. The chain uses TRBV6-1 and TRBJ1-4; D not certain. The CDR3 sequence is 13 residues long. Deletions cut 4 bases from V and 4 bases from J, with 7 bases between. The germline V gene encodes CDR1 MNHNS and CDR2 SASEGT. CDR3 region: CASSGRLNEKLFF. DNA of the CDR3: TGTGCCAGCAGTGGACGGCTTAATGAAAAACTGTTTTTT.

This clonotype was observed a handful of times. The chain links TRBV6-2 or TRBV6-3 to TRBJ1-2; D may be TRBD1 (6 bases). This CDR3 is 13 amino acids long. The V end was cut by 5 bases, the J end by 6 bases, with 13 bases between. Germline V CDR1 and CDR2: MNHEY, SVGEGT. This chain's CDR3 is CASSQTGSHGYTF. The CDR3 DNA reads as TGTGCCAGCAGTCAGACAGGATCGCATGGCTACACCTTC.

The rearrangement uses TRBV29-1 and TRBJ2-3, with D maybe TRBD2 (5 bases). This CDR3 spans 13 amino acids. CDR1 and CDR2 from the germline V gene are SQVTM and ANQGSEA. The V end was cut by 4 bases, the J end by 2 bases, with 10 bases between. CDR3 nucleotides: TGCAGCGTTGTTCGGACTTTCACAGATACGCAGTATTTT. The encoded protein is CSVVRTFTDTQYF.

This clonotype was observed a handful of times. This sequence joins TRBV12-3 or TRBV12-4 and TRBJ2-2; the D gene is possibly TRBD2 (5 bases). V shed 5 bases and J shed 7 bases, with 14 bases lying between them. The CDR3 has 14 amino acids. DNA of the CDR3: TGTGCCAGCAGTCCGACAACTAGGAGCGGGGAGCTGTTTTTT. This codes for CASSPTTRSGELFF.

This clonotype was observed a few times. The V and J genes are TRBV5-1 and TRBJ2-4; D ambiguous. The V gene lost 1 base and the J gene lost 1 base, with 9 bases spanning the gap. CDR3 length: 15 amino acids. Per the germline V gene, CDR1 is SGHRS and CDR2 is YFSETQ. CDR3 DNA: TGCGCCAGCAGCTTGTCTCCTTCCGCCAAAAACATTCAGTACTTC. It codes for CASSLSPSAKNIQYF.

The chain combines TRBV11-2 with TRBJ2-7, with 10 nucleotides matching TRBD1. There are 14 residues in the CDR3. CDR1 is SGHAT and CDR2 is FQNNGV in the germline V gene. The trim removed 5 bases at V and 6 bases at J, leaving 7 bases unmatched. The CDR3 DNA sequence: TGTGCCAGCAGCATAACAGGGACAGGGGCCGAGCAGTACTTC. Protein: CASSITGTGAEQYF. Full variable domain (missing parts from reference TRBV11-2 and TRBJ2-7): EAGVAQSPRYKIIEKRQSVAFWCNPISGHATLYWYQQILGQGPKLLIQFQNNGVVDDSQLPKDRFSAERLKGVDSTLKIQPAKLEDSAVYLCASSITGTGAEQYFGPGTRLTVT.

The chain has TRBV28 and TRBJ2-7, with D perhaps TRBD2 (7 bases). The germline gives CDR1 MDHEN, CDR2 SYDVKM. V lost 1 base and J lost 0, with 13 bases in between. The CDR3 is 16 amino acids. The CDR3 DNA reads TGTGCCAGCAGTTTATCATCGGGGGGCCTCTCCTACGAGCAGTACTTC. Its protein product is CASSLSSGGLSYEQYF.

In this sample, this clonotype turned up many times. V is TRBV20-1 and J is TRBJ1-5, with a tentative D call TRBD1 (5 bases). The V gene's germline CDR1 is DFQATT and CDR2 SNEGSKA (reference sequence). This CDR3 comprises 13 residues. The V end lost 6 bases, the J end lost 7 bases, and 16 bases lay between the germline ends. The CDR3 protein is CSASEQRDQPQHF. The CDR3 DNA reads TGCAGTGCCTCGGAGCAACGGGACCAGCCCCAGCATTTT.

The genes are TRBV7-6 and TRBJ1-1; D not certain. The CDR3 is 16 residues long. Looked up from germline, CDR1 is SGHVS and CDR2 is FNYEAQ. V was clipped by 0 bases and J by 1 base, with 12 bases between them. CDR3 amino acids: CASSLAAELQNTEAFF. The CDR3 DNA reads TGTGCCAGCAGCTTAGCTGCTGAACTTCAGAACACTGAAGCTTTCTTT.

This clonotype was counted ten times or more. This chain's CDR3 is CASSLVRGGELFF. DNA of the CDR3: TGTGCCAGCAGCTTAGTAAGGGGCGGGGAGCTGTTTTTT. The V call is TRBV7-2, the J call TRBJ2-2; tentative D call: TRBD1 (5 bases). Germline CDR1 SGHTA, CDR2 FQGNSA. V was shortened by 1 base and J by 7 bases, with 7 bases between the two germline ends. The CDR3 consists of 13 residues. The full variable domain, in which reference TRBV7-2 and TRBJ2-2 provide the parts outside the CDR3, is GAGVSQSPSNKVTEKGKDVELRCDPISGHTALYWYRQSLGQGLEFLIYFQGNSAPDKSGLPSDRFSAERTGGSVSTLTIQRTQQEDSAVYLCASSLVRGGELFFGEGSRLTVL.

In its sample, this clonotype was seen many times. The V call is TRBV5-1, the J call TRBJ2-1; TRBD2 aligns across 10 bases. Germline CDR1 reads SGHRS; CDR2 reads YFSETQ. J lost 8 bases, V lost 0 bases, and 2 bases had no gene match. This CDR3 is built from 14 residues. The CDR3 region is CASSLGLAGHEQFF. DNA of the CDR3: TGCGCCAGCAGCTTGGGACTAGCGGGCCATGAGCAGTTCTTC. Variable domain in full (rest from reference TRBV5-1 and TRBJ2-1): KAGVTQTPRYLIKTRGQQVTLSCSPISGHRSVSWYQQTPGQGLQFLFEYFSETQRNKGNFPGRFSGRQFSNSRSEMNVSTLELGDSALYLCASSLGLAGHEQFFGPGTRLTVL.

J is TRBJ1-4 and V is TRBV11-2; TRBD1 aligns across 10 bases. CDR1 is SGHAT, CDR2 FQNNGV, per germline. The CDR3 spans 19 residues. The J segment lost 0 bases and the V segment lost 2 bases, leaving 9 bases of the junction unmatched. CDR3 sequence: CASSLLRQGALATNEKLFF. CDR3 coding DNA: TGTGCCAGCAGCTTACTCCGACAGGGGGCTCTTGCAACTAATGAAAAACTGTTTTTT. Complete variable domain (other parts from reference TRBV11-2 and TRBJ1-4): EAGVAQSPRYKIIEKRQSVAFWCNPISGHATLYWYQQILGQGPKLLIQFQNNGVVDDSQLPKDRFSAERLKGVDSTLKIQPAKLEDSAVYLCASSLLRQGALATNEKLFFGSGTQLSVL.

This clonotype occurred many times. The chain combines TRBV11-3 with TRBJ2-3, with unresolved D. The CDR3 contains 12 residues. Trimming pared 5 bases from V and 7 bases from J, leaving 10 bases between. Germline V CDR1 and CDR2: SGHNT, YENEEA. Written as DNA, the CDR3 is TGTGCCAGCAGCGCCAACTTAAATACGCAGTATTTT. This encodes CASSANLNTQYF.

The J gene is TRBJ2-7, the V gene TRBV2; TRBD2 aligns across 11 bases. From germline, CDR1 is SNHLY and CDR2 FYNNEI. Losses at the gene ends were 4 bases for V and 6 bases for J; bases not matched to a gene: 8. The CDR3 totals 15 residues. The CDR3 region is CASSVFSGRASEQYF. CDR3 coding DNA: TGTGCCAGCAGTGTGTTTAGCGGGAGGGCCTCCGAGCAGTACTTC.

V gene TRBV28 combines with J gene TRBJ2-3, with D possibly being TRBD1 (6 bases). V dropped 4 bases and J dropped 2 bases, with 13 bases sitting between them. CDR1 and CDR2 (germline): MDHEN, SYDVKM. The CDR3 has 15 amino acids. The CDR3 spells CASSSDRHFTDTQYF. The DNA of the CDR3 is TGTGCCAGCAGTTCCGACAGGCATTTCACAGATACGCAGTATTTT.

This clonotype was seen many times. The chain uses TRBV3-2 and TRBJ1-1; no check of the table's D call, TRBD1, against the DNA was made. TRBV3-2 is reported as a pseudogene. The CDR3 spans 15 residues. The CDR3: CASSVDSNMNTEAFF. The CDR3 bases are TGTGCCAGCAGCGTGGACAGCAACATGAACACTGAAGCTTTCTTT.